The 12 T cell receptor beta chains below were found in one sample sequenced in a study of spatial heterogeneity in lung cancer. Noted time point: sample taken at primary tumor resection. TCRdb reprocessed the 5' RACE reads via MiXCR and lists one record per CDR3 protein. Among about 2,800 distinct CDR3 sequences, about 7.3% were seen once, and the ten largest hold roughly 17%. Here the sequenced sample was normal lung tissue next to the tumor, taken at surgery. The receptors were gathered from a male donor with early-stage non-small cell lung cancer.

Judged by abundance, this clonotype is medium-sized. The chain has TRBV7-2 and TRBJ2-3; TRBD1 or TRBD2 may be the D gene (5 bases each). CDR1 is SGHTA, CDR2 FQGNSA, per germline. CDR3 length: 15 amino acids. Trimming stripped 2 bases from V and 5 bases from J, with 14 bases between. The CDR3 protein is CASSLNRGAGDTQYF. In nucleotides, the CDR3 is TGTGCCAGCAGCTTAAATCGTGGGGCGGGAGATACGCAGTATTTT.

By share of the sample, this clonotype is medium-sized. The V call is TRBV24-1, the J call TRBJ2-5; the D is unclear. CDR1 is KGHDR and CDR2 is SFDVKD in the germline V gene. The ends were cut back, 5 bases at V and 1 base at J, with 7 bases in the middle. The CDR3 covers 13 residues. In DNA form, the CDR3 reads TGTGCCACCAGTGGAGGTGGCCAAGAGACCCAGTACTTC. Its translation: CATSGGGQETQYF.

In this sample, this clonotype is large. V and J are TRBV5-4 and TRBJ1-1; D call uncertain. This CDR3 region has 13 residues. Trimming left V 3 bases short and J 7 bases short, with 13 bases between. Germline values: CDR1 SGHNT, CDR2 YYREEE (reference sequence). CDR3 region: CASSSGVENEAFF. The CDR3 region has the DNA TGTGCCAGCAGCTCGGGAGTTGAAAATGAAGCTTTCTTT.

Sample share makes this clonotype medium-sized (0.01 to 0.1%). The rearrangement uses TRBV28 and TRBJ1-1; D ambiguous. The CDR3 is made up of 13 amino acids. Trimming cost V 11 bases and J 5 bases, with 18 bases left between them. Per germline, CDR1 MDHEN and CDR2 SYDVKM. The CDR3 loop reads CASRRTLETEAFF. The CDR3, as DNA: TGTGCCTCCAGACGTACGCTGGAGACTGAAGCTTTCTTT.

This clonotype has ten or more counts. CDR3 DNA sequence: TGTGCCAGCACCAAGGGGGGGGGCACTGAAGCTTTCTTT. Translating it yields CASTKGGGTEAFF. The V and J genes are TRBV6-2 or TRBV6-3 and TRBJ1-1, with a weak D call TRBD1 (6 bases). V was trimmed by 7 bases and J by 4 bases, leaving 13 bases between them. Germline CDR1 and CDR2: MNHEY and SVGEGT. CDR3 size: 13 residues.

This clonotype rates as medium-sized. The V call is TRBV28, the J call TRBJ1-5, with D tentatively TRBD1 (5 bases). Germline CDR1 is MDHEN and CDR2 is SYDVKM. Deletions cut 4 bases from V and 7 bases from J, with 17 bases between. This CDR3 has 15 residues. The CDR3 coding sequence is TGTGCCAGCAGTTCCGAGTCCGGGTGGGGGCAGCCCCAGCATTTT. It is translated as CASSSESGWGQPQHF.

This clonotype came up many times. The rearrangement links TRBV29-1 to TRBJ2-7; the match to TRBD1 covers 8 bases. V lost 6 bases and J lost 6; bases outside the gene matches: 10. Germline loops: CDR1 SQVTM, CDR2 ANQGSEA. The CDR3 is 13 residues long. CDR3: CSVLRTGMGEQYF. DNA for the CDR3: TGCAGCGTCCTCCGGACAGGGATGGGCGAGCAGTACTTC.

This clonotype was counted many times. This chain's CDR3 is CAWSDRQGMETQYF. CDR3 in DNA: TGTGCCTGGAGCGACCGACAGGGGATGGAGACCCAGTACTTC. V gene TRBV30 combines with J gene TRBJ2-5; 8 bases are a match to TRBD1. In germline, CDR1 is GTSNPN, CDR2 SVGIG (reference sequence). The CDR3 sequence is 14 residues long. The V gene end was trimmed by 3 bases and the J gene end by 5 bases; junction bases not matched to a gene: 8.

The rearrangement links TRBV5-4 to TRBJ1-2; weak D call: TRBD1 (6 bases). Looked up from germline, CDR1 is SGHNT and CDR2 is YYREEE (reference sequence). Trimming shortened V by 4 bases and J by 2 bases, and 18 bases separated the two germline ends. The CDR3 loop spans 16 amino acids. CDR3 region: CASSPTPTGRNYGYTF. DNA for the CDR3: TGTGCCAGCAGCCCCACCCCCACAGGGAGGAACTATGGCTACACCTTC. Full variable domain (remainder filled in from reference TRBV5-4 and TRBJ1-2): ETGVTQSPTHLIKTRGQQVTLRCSSQSGHNTVSWYQQALGQGPQFIFQYYREEENGRGNFPPRFSGLQFPNYSSELNVNALELDDSALYLCASSPTPTGRNYGYTFGSGTRLTVV.

This clonotype is medium-sized (0.01 to 0.1%) in the sample. V and J are TRBV12-3 or TRBV12-4 and TRBJ1-2; perhaps TRBD1 as D (5 bases). CDR3 length: 13 residues. The V end was cut by 7 bases, the J end by 4 bases, with 13 bases between. In DNA form, the CDR3 reads TGTGCCAGCACTCGGGACTTGACCTATGGCTACACCTTC. This translates into CASTRDLTYGYTF.

This clonotype occurred many times. The V and J genes are TRBV18 and TRBJ2-5; 9 nucleotides agree with TRBD2. Germline lookup yields CDR1 KGHSH and CDR2 LQKENI. The CDR3 spans 18 residues. The trim removed 1 base at V and 1 base at J, leaving 10 bases unmatched. The CDR3 is CASSPRIGAGGLQETQYF. CDR3 coding DNA: TGTGCCAGCTCACCACGGATTGGAGCGGGGGGCCTCCAAGAGACCCAGTACTTC.

Within the sample, this clonotype is medium-sized. The V call is TRBV19, the J call TRBJ2-2; D tentatively fits TRBD1 or TRBD2 (5 bases each). The CDR3 covers 14 residues. Looked up from germline, CDR1 is LNHDA and CDR2 is SQIVND (reference sequence). Trimming shortened V by 6 bases and J by 0 bases, and 8 bases separated the two germline ends. Here the CDR3 DNA reads TGTGCCAGTAGCCAGGGACCGAACACCGGGGAGCTGTTTTTT. This codes for CASSQGPNTGELFF. Combining the CDR3 with reference TRBV19 and TRBJ2-2 gives the whole variable domain DGGITQSPKYLFRKEGQNVTLSCEQNLNHDAMYWYRQDPGQGLRLIYYSQIVNDFQKGDIAEGYSVSREKKESFPLTVTSAQKNPTAFYLCASSQGPNTGELFFGEGSRLTVL.